The present T cell receptor beta chain was sequenced within a study of cytomegalovirus exposure and HLA in healthy donors. Study-wide results and limits: One later analysis, an examination of the approximately 130 validation repertoires, found that first-cohort TCR clusters tended to co-occur in them.

Germline-derived CDR1 and CDR2 are SGDLS and YYNGEE. V lost 3 bases and J lost 5; bases outside the gene matches: 11. The CDR3 consists of 17 residues. About this clone: As yet, its antigen is unknown.

Sequencing used immunoSEQ multiplex PCR; TCRdb keeps in-frame clones, though not all of them. The repertoire includes 150,000 to 200,000 clones, approximately 89% of them detected once, and about 9.3% sits in the top ten. The sample was PBMCs. The gene calls are TRBV9 and TRBJ2-2, with 9 bases fitting TRBD2. The clonotype was recovered from a woman between 18 and 29 years old in good health and CMV-seropositive. CDR3 bases: TGTGCCAGCAGCGACTCTACGGCGGGAGGGCCAACCGGGGAGCTGTTTTTT. Translating it yields CASSDSTAGGPTGELFF.